This TCR beta chain was identified during a study of blood T cell repertoires in COVID-19. This CDR3 has 13 amino acids. V shed 2 bases, J shed 4 bases, and the junction held 1 base outside the gene matches. The germline CDR1 and CDR2 sequences are SGHVS and FNYEAQ. The authors' processing: Using reference gene primer amplification, nucleated cell counts were estimated. Some clones are missing from TCRdb's copy, which holds only in-frame ones; the method was immunoSEQ multiplex PCR. That table supplies the V and J calls and clone size; D and trimming were determined from the DNA. The sample contains 150,000 to 250,000 clones, 84% of which appear only once. Individuals aged 18 to 89 years were recruited from fewer than 25 US areas.

The chain recombines TRBV7-6 with TRBJ1-1; 7 bases are a match to TRBD1. The source material was PBMCs or T cells enriched from blood (not recorded which). The clonotype comes from a man aged 35 to 55 who had recovered from COVID-19. The CDR3, as DNA: TGTGCCAGCAGCTTAACAGGGGTCACTGAAGCTTTCTTT. Residues: CASSLTGVTEAFF.